A selection of T cell receptor beta chains follows, all from one sample in a study of T-cell memory formation after mild COVID-19. TCRdb ran MiXCR on the 5' RACE reads and lists one entry per CDR3 protein. Counted here are nearly 350,000 distinct CDR3 sequences, 10% to 15% occurring once; the ten biggest clones make up 20% to 25%. Material for sequencing was PBMCs or a T cell subset sorted from them (not recorded which). Source of these receptors: a man aged 18 to 29 who had mild COVID-19 (a few samples of this study predate the infection). Cell type and time point are not known. Both conserved end residues are part of each CDR3. The D gene is left open where the match is weak. Part of the rows lack a size; the others show once, few, many or a class for expanded clones.

d_gene	v_gene	abundance	j_gene	CDR3nt	CDR3aa
TRBD1	TRBV5-6	.	TRBJ1-2	TGTGCCAGCAGCTTGGGCAAGCGGGACAGGCCTGGCTACACCTTC	CASSLGKRDRPGYTF
.	TRBV6-5	few	TRBJ2-7	TGTGCCAGCAGTTACGGGAACACCTACGAGCAGTACTTC	CASSYGNTYEQYF
TRBD1	TRBV12-3/TRBV12-4	.	TRBJ1-1	TGTGCCAGCAGCTTGAGCCCGGGACAGGGGGCTTTCTTT	CASSLSPGQGAFF
.	TRBV4-2	few	TRBJ2-3	TGTGCCAGCAGCCAAGTCGGCGCTACTCAAGGGGCAGATACGCAGTATTTT	CASSQVGATQGADTQYF
.	TRBV2	many	TRBJ2-2	TGTGCCAGCAGGGAACAGGCATACACCGGGGAGCTGTTTTTT	CASREQAYTGELFF
.	TRBV7-9	.	TRBJ2-5	TGTGCCAGCAGCTTACGGGGCGTGGAGACCCAGTACTTC	CASSLRGVETQYF
.	TRBV15	.	TRBJ1-1	TGTGCCACCAGCAGCGCACAGGGTAAAAAGGACACTGAAGCTTTCTTT	CATSSAQGKKDTEAFF
.	TRBV4-3	many	TRBJ1-6	TGCGCCAGCAGCCAAGAAAGAAGGTCCTCCCTCCACTTT	CASSQERRSSLHF
.	TRBV12-3/TRBV12-4	.	TRBJ2-6	TGTGCCAGCAGTTTAGCGGGATTAGGTAACAGGGACCCCTCTGGGGCCAACGTCCTGACTTTC	CASSLAGLGNRDPSGANVLTF
TRBD2	TRBV7-8	.	TRBJ2-1	TGTGCCAGCAGCTTAGCCGGGTTAGCGGGCCACAATGAGCAGTTCTTC	CASSLAGLAGHNEQFF
TRBD1	TRBV5-1	few	TRBJ1-4	TGCGCCAGCAGCATTGCGATAACCGGGACAGGGGAGGAAAAACTGTTTTTT	CASSIAITGTGEEKLFF
TRBD1	TRBV7-6	many	TRBJ1-4	TGTGCCAGCAGCCTAGGATCCGGGACAGCTAATGAAAAACTGTTTTTT	CASSLGSGTANEKLFF
.	TRBV7-9	many	TRBJ2-1	TGTGCCGGCAGGGACGGAGGCAATGAGCAGTTCTTC	CAGRDGGNEQFF
.	TRBV11-2	few	TRBJ2-2	TGTGCCAGCAGCCCTAGGGATTGGGGACAGAACACCGGGGAGCTGTTTTTT	CASSPRDWGQNTGELFF
.	TRBV3-1	.	TRBJ2-3	TGTGCCAGCAGCCCACGGACAGCATCTAGCACAGATACGCAGTATTTT	CASSPRTASSTDTQYF
.	TRBV7-8	many	TRBJ2-3	TGTGCCAGCAGTTCCAGGCCCACAGATACGCAGTATTTT	CASSSRPTDTQYF
TRBD2	TRBV5-6	few	TRBJ2-3	TGTGCCAGCAGCTGGCCAGGGCGGGGGACAGATACGCAGTATTTT	CASSWPGRGTDTQYF
.	TRBV18	many	TRBJ1-1	TGTGCCAGCTCACCCGGGACTTCCGAAGCTTTCTTT	CASSPGTSEAFF
TRBD2	TRBV7-2	many	TRBJ2-3	TGTGCCAGCAGCTTAGGTGGTCTGGCGGGGGGATTTACAGATACGCAGTATTTT	CASSLGGLAGGFTDTQYF
TRBD1	TRBV3-1	few	TRBJ1-6	TGTGCCAGCAGCGACCAGACAGGGCGTTCCTATAATTCACCCCTCCACTTT	CASSDQTGRSYNSPLHF
.	TRBV6-2/TRBV6-3	few	TRBJ2-3	TGTGCCAGCAGCCCTGGGTCGGCCAGGGGTACGCAGTATTTT	CASSPGSARGTQYF
TRBD2	TRBV7-3	few	TRBJ2-5	TGTGCCAGCAGCACCAACCCCAGCGGGGGGGTTCAAGAGACCCAGTACTTC	CASSTNPSGGVQETQYF
.	TRBV4-3	many	TRBJ1-1	TGCGCCAGCAGCCAAGATTCGAGGGGCTCTGGAACTGAAGCTTTCTTT	CASSQDSRGSGTEAFF
TRBD1	TRBV29-1	many	TRBJ1-5	TGCAGCGTGAGACAGGGGGCCGACAATCAGCCCCAGCATTTT	CSVRQGADNQPQHF
.	TRBV7-9	many	TRBJ2-5	TGTGCCAGCAGCTACTGGGCTTTACAAGAGACCCAGTACTTC	CASSYWALQETQYF
.	TRBV5-5	few	TRBJ1-4	TGTGCCAGCAGGCCAAAACAGGTTTCTAATGAAAAACTGTTTTTT	CASRPKQVSNEKLFF
.	TRBV4-3	.	TRBJ1-6	TGCGCCAGCAGCTCCACAGCTAATTCACCCCTCCACTTT	CASSSTANSPLHF
.	TRBV20-1	once	TRBJ2-2	TGCAGTGCTAGAGAGCCTAGCCTGAACACCGGGGAGCTGTTTTTT	CSAREPSLNTGELFF
.	TRBV28	few	TRBJ1-2	TGTGCCAGCAGTTTATGGCCTCGTGGCTACACCTTC	CASSLWPRGYTF
.	TRBV29-1	few	TRBJ1-3	TGCAGCGTTGAGGGGGCAGGGGGAAACACCATATATTTT	CSVEGAGGNTIYF
.	TRBV25-1	.	TRBJ2-1	TGTGCCAGCAGTGCGGACAGTTTCTACAATGAGCAGTTCTTC	CASSADSFYNEQFF
TRBD2	TRBV4-2	few	TRBJ2-5	TGTGCCAGCAGCCAAGACCCCGGGAGGACTCCAAAAGAGACCCAGTACTTC	CASSQDPGRTPKETQYF
.	TRBV11-2	.	TRBJ2-5	TGTGCCAGCAGCTCCTCCGGGCTTAAAGAGACCCAGTACTTC	CASSSSGLKETQYF
.	TRBV4-1	.	TRBJ2-2	TGCGCCAGCAGCCGGCCCGGACAGAGCGGGGAGCTGTTTTTT	CASSRPGQSGELFF
.	TRBV5-6	few	TRBJ2-1	TGTGCCAGCAGCTGGGGGGTAGACAATGAGCAGTTCTTC	CASSWGVDNEQFF
.	TRBV20-1	few	TRBJ1-2	TGCAGGGCAAGGAACTTAAAACGGACTAACTATGGCTACACCTTC	CRARNLKRTNYGYTF
.	TRBV4-1	few	TRBJ1-1	TGCGCCAGCAGCCAAGATCCGGGGAGGGACACTGAAGCTTTCTTT	CASSQDPGRDTEAFF
.	TRBV18	many	TRBJ1-2	TGTGCCAGCTCCGCCCCAGAGCAGGACGCCTACACCTTC	CASSAPEQDAYTF
TRBD1	TRBV7-2	.	TRBJ2-1	TGTGCCAGCAGCTCGCCGACAGGGGGGAATGAGCAGTTCTTC	CASSSPTGGNEQFF